These T cell receptor beta chains were read from a single sample in a study of OX40 agonist ivuxolimab in advanced cancers. Assay used: immunoSEQ multiplex PCR; TCRdb lists only in-frame clones, some missing. The table lists some 54,000 clones, 80% to 90% of them singletons. Sequencing used CD4+ or CD8+ T cells sorted from blood, obtained in a trial of the OX40 agonist ivuxolimab. The receptor source for this set is an adult with an advanced solid tumor such as melanoma, head and neck, liver or kidney cancer. Each CDR3 is given with its conserved first and last residue. D genes are given only for firm matches. Clone size is not always given. Where it is, it says once, few, many or a class for expanded clones.

TRBV5-1	TRBJ1-1	.	.	TGCGCCAGCAGCTCTGGAGGAGTGGGGGGTATCAACACTGAAGCTTTCTTT	CASSSGGVGGINTEAFF
TRBV7-2	TRBJ2-6	.	.	TGTGCCAGCAGCATGATACGCAGACGACAAAGTCGGGCCAACGTCCTGACTTTC	CASSMIRRRQSRANVLTF
TRBV10-2	TRBJ2-1	TRBD2	.	TGCGCCAGCAGTGGACTAGCGGTCAGTGAGCAGTTCTTC	CASSGLAVSEQFF
TRBV7-2	TRBJ1-3	.	.	TGTGCCAGCAGCTTAGACCCTCGGAACACCATATATTTT	CASSLDPRNTIYF
TRBV15	TRBJ2-1	.	.	TGTGCCACCAGCATTGCTTCCGGGGGCGAGGTTGGACAGTTCTTC	CATSIASGGEVGQFF
TRBV13	TRBJ2-1	TRBD1	.	TGTGCCAGCCTCCGGGACAGCTCCTACAATGAGCAGTTCTTC	CASLRDSSYNEQFF
TRBV30	TRBJ2-7	TRBD2	.	TGTGCCTGGATGGGGGGGAACGAGCAGTACTTC	CAWMGGNEQYF
TRBV10-2	TRBJ2-7	.	.	TGCGCCAGCAGTGAGGCCGTCTCCTACGAGCAGTACTTC	CASSEAVSYEQYF
TRBV27	TRBJ1-3	.	.	TGTGCCAGCAGTGATTTGGGGGCTGGAAACACCATATATTTT	CASSDLGAGNTIYF
TRBV13	TRBJ2-2	.	.	TGTGCCAGCAGCTTTCAAGGGGACGGGGAGCTGTTTTTT	CASSFQGDGELFF
TRBV2	TRBJ2-2	TRBD2	.	TGTGCCAGCAGTGAATCAGCGGGGGGGCAGGAGCTGTTTTTT	CASSESAGGQELFF
TRBV5-4	TRBJ1-2	.	once	TGTGCCAGCAGCCCCGGGTTACTAGATGGCTACACCTTC	CASSPGLLDGYTF
TRBV4-1	TRBJ1-1	.	.	TGCGCCAGCAGCCGGACGGAGCTAGGAGAAGCTTTCTTT	CASSRTELGEAFF
TRBV19	TRBJ2-1	.	.	TGTGCCAGTAGTATAGTAAGGAGTCATGAGCAGTTCTTC	CASSIVRSHEQFF
TRBV7-2	TRBJ2-5	TRBD2	.	TGTGCCAGCAGCTTAGGGACTAGCGGAGAGACCCAGTACTTC	CASSLGTSGETQYF
TRBV10-2	TRBJ2-6	.	.	TGCGCCAGCAGTGAGGGTACCGGGGCCAACGTCCTGACTTTC	CASSEGTGANVLTF
TRBV7-9	TRBJ1-2	.	.	TGTGCCAGCAGCTTAGTTTCGGCAGGGTATGGCTACACCTTC	CASSLVSAGYGYTF
TRBV27	TRBJ1-6	.	.	TGTGCCAGCAGCTATACTTCACAGGGAGGCAATTCACCCCTCCACTTT	CASSYTSQGGNSPLHF
TRBV11-2	TRBJ2-7	TRBD1	.	TGTGCCAGCAGCCCATACCCACAGGGGGCGCGATACGAGCAGTACTTC	CASSPYPQGARYEQYF
TRBV5-1	TRBJ2-7	.	medium-sized	TGCGCCAGCAGCTTGGAGAGCTCCTACGAGCAGTACTTC	CASSLESSYEQYF
TRBV4-1	TRBJ2-7	TRBD1	.	TGCGCCAGCAGCCAAGTGGACAGGGAATACGAGCAGTACTTC	CASSQVDREYEQYF
TRBV6-6	TRBJ1-2	TRBD1	.	TGTGCCAGCAGCCAGACAGGGAACTATGGCTACACCTTC	CASSQTGNYGYTF
TRBV6-5	TRBJ2-2	TRBD1	.	TGTGCCAGCGGACAGGGGTACACCGGGGAGCTGTTTTTT	CASGQGYTGELFF
TRBV27	TRBJ1-1	.	.	TGTGCCAGCACCCTAGTGGGGGGTGACACTGAAGCTTTCTTT	CASTLVGGDTEAFF
TRBV7-9	TRBJ2-7	TRBD1	.	TGTGCCAGCAGCTCAATTACAGGGGGCGCCCCCTACGAGCAGTACTTC	CASSSITGGAPYEQYF
TRBV15	TRBJ1-2	.	.	TGTGCCACCAGCAGCTACTATGGCTACACCTTC	CATSSYYGYTF
TRBV6-5	TRBJ2-7	.	.	TGTGCCAGCAGTTACATCGGGGACGAGCAGTACTTC	CASSYIGDEQYF
TRBV30	TRBJ1-3	.	.	TGTGCCTGGACGACAGGAATCGGCGGAAACACCATATATTTT	CAWTTGIGGNTIYF
TRBV5-1	TRBJ2-6	.	once	TGCGCCACCTCCTCCGGGGCTGGGGCCAACGTCCTGACTTTC	CATSSGAGANVLTF
TRBV29-1	TRBJ2-7	.	.	TGCAGCGTTGAATTAGAGGGCTACGAGCAGTACTTC	CSVELEGYEQYF
TRBV5-6	TRBJ1-3	.	few	TGTGCCAGCAGCTTGGCCGCAGGGCTCGCCGGAAACACCATATATTTT	CASSLAAGLAGNTIYF
TRBV7-8	TRBJ2-1	.	.	TGTGCCAGCAGCTTAAGCCCCCAAGGCGAGCAGTTCTTC	CASSLSPQGEQFF
TRBV2	TRBJ2-3	TRBD2	.	TGTGCCAGCAGTGAATACGGGGGGGTTGTTAGCACAGATACGCAGTATTTT	CASSEYGGVVSTDTQYF
TRBV30	TRBJ2-5	.	.	TGTGCCTGGAGTAAGAGGAGGGAAGCTAAAGAGACCCAGTACTTC	CAWSKRREAKETQYF
TRBV5-1	TRBJ2-7	.	.	TGCGCCAGCAGCCAAGATTCGGGATCCCCCTACGAGCAGTACTTC	CASSQDSGSPYEQYF
TRBV6-5	TRBJ2-7	.	.	TGTGCCAGCAGTTCCGTCGCGAGCTTCGACGAGCAGTACTTC	CASSSVASFDEQYF